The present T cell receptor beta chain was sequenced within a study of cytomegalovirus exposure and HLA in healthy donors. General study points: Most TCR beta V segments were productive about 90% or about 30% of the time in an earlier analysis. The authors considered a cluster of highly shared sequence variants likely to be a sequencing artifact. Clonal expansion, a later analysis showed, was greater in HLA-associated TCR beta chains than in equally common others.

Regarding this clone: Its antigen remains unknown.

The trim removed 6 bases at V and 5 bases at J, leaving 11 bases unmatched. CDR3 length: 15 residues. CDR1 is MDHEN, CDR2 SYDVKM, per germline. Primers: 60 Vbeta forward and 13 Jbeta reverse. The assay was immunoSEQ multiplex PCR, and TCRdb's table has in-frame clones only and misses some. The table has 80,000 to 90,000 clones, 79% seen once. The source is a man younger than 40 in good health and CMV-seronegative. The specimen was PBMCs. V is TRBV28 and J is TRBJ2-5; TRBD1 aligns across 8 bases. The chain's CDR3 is CASSAAQGAVETQYF. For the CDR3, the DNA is TGTGCCAGCAGCGCAGCCCAGGGGGCGGTCGAGACCCAGTACTTC.